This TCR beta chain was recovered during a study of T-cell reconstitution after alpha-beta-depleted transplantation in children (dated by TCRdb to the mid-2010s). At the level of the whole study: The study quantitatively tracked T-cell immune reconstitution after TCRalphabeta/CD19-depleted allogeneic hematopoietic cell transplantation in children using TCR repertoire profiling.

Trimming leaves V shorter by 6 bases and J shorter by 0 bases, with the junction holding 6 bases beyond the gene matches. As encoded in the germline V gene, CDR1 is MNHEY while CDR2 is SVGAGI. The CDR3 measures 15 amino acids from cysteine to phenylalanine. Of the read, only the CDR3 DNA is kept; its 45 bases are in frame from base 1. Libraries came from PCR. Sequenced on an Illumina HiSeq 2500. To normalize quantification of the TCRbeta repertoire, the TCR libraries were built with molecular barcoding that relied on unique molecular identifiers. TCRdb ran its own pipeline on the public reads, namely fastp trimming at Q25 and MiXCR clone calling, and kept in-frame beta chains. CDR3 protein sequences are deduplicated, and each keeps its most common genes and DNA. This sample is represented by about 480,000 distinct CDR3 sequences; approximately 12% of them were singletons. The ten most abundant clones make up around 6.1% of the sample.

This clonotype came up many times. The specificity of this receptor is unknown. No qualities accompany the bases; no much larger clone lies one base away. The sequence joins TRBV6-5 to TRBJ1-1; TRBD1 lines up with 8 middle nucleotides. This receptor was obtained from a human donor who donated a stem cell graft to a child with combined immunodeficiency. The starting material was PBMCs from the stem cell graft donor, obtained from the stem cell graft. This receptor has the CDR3 CASSRGQVMNTEAFF. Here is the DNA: TGTGCCAGCAGCCGGGGACAGGTTATGAACACTGAAGCTTTCTTT.